This is a list of T cell receptor beta chains from one sample in a study of PD-1 blockade in classical Hodgkin lymphoma. The table came from immunoSEQ multiplex PCR; TCRdb's copy has only in-frame clones and leaves some out. This sample has more than 50,000 clones, with 80% to 90% found just once. Sequencing used peripheral blood mononuclear cells (PBMCs), obtained at baseline. The receptors stem from a human donor with classical Hodgkin lymphoma. Each CDR3 is given with its conserved first and last residue. D genes are given only for firm matches. The size of a clone is reported for some rows only, either as once, few or many, or as a class for expanded clones.

D gene: NA
clone size: NA
V gene: TRBV4-2
J gene: TRBJ2-7
CDR3 protein: CASSVRDEQYF
CDR3 DNA: TGTGCCAGCAGCGTCAGGGACGAGCAGTACTTC

D gene: TRBD2
clone size: NA
V gene: TRBV7-6
J gene: TRBJ2-7
CDR3 protein: CASTGGGAGEQYF
CDR3 DNA: TGTGCCAGCACTGGCGGGGGGGCTGGCGAGCAGTACTTC

D gene: TRBD1
clone size: NA
V gene: TRBV5-1
J gene: TRBJ2-7
CDR3 protein: CASSFEGTGADEQYF
CDR3 DNA: TGCGCCAGCAGCTTTGAAGGGACAGGGGCGGACGAGCAGTACTTC

D gene: NA
clone size: once
V gene: TRBV5-6
J gene: TRBJ2-3
CDR3 protein: CASRSSSIVSTDTQYF
CDR3 DNA: TGTGCCAGCCGATCCTCGTCGATAGTCAGCACAGATACGCAGTATTTT

D gene: NA
clone size: NA
V gene: TRBV28
J gene: TRBJ1-1
CDR3 protein: CASSLVSEAFF
CDR3 DNA: TGTGCCAGCAGCTTAGTGTCTGAAGCTTTCTTT

D gene: NA
clone size: NA
V gene: TRBV6-5
J gene: TRBJ2-7
CDR3 protein: CASRVVGSSEQYF
CDR3 DNA: TGTGCCAGCAGAGTGGTGGGTTCCAGCGAGCAGTACTTC

D gene: NA
clone size: NA
V gene: TRBV9
J gene: TRBJ1-6
CDR3 protein: CASSVSGTPNSPLHF
CDR3 DNA: TGTGCCAGCAGCGTATCGGGGACTCCGAATTCACCCCTCCACTTT

D gene: NA
clone size: NA
V gene: TRBV5-1
J gene: TRBJ2-3
CDR3 protein: CASSSQGDTQYF
CDR3 DNA: TGCGCCAGCAGCTCACAGGGAGATACGCAGTATTTT

D gene: NA
clone size: NA
V gene: TRBV7-6
J gene: TRBJ2-5
CDR3 protein: CASSHQWSGQETQYF
CDR3 DNA: TGTGCCAGCAGCCACCAGTGGTCCGGTCAAGAGACCCAGTACTTC

D gene: TRBD1
clone size: NA
V gene: TRBV18
J gene: TRBJ2-7
CDR3 protein: CASSLRVGTGLSEQYF
CDR3 DNA: TGTGCCAGCTCACTACGAGTCGGGACAGGGTTGAGTGAGCAGTACTTC

D gene: NA
clone size: NA
V gene: TRBV5-4
J gene: TRBJ1-1
CDR3 protein: CASSWELNTEAFF
CDR3 DNA: TGTGCCAGCAGCTGGGAGTTGAACACTGAAGCTTTCTTT

D gene: NA
clone size: NA
V gene: TRBV7-8
J gene: TRBJ2-7
CDR3 protein: CASSLETPGEFYEQYF
CDR3 DNA: TGTGCCAGCAGCCTCGAGACTCCAGGGGAGTTCTACGAGCAGTACTTC

D gene: NA
clone size: few
V gene: TRBV5-1
J gene: TRBJ1-1
CDR3 protein: CASSPQENTEAFF
CDR3 DNA: TGCGCCAGCTCCCCCCAGGAGAACACTGAAGCTTTCTTT

D gene: TRBD1
clone size: once
V gene: TRBV10-3
J gene: TRBJ2-7
CDR3 protein: CAISDRDRDYEQYF
CDR3 DNA: TGTGCCATCAGTGATAGGGACAGGGACTACGAGCAGTACTTC

D gene: TRBD1
clone size: NA
V gene: TRBV19
J gene: TRBJ2-3
CDR3 protein: CASGGQGRDTQYF
CDR3 DNA: TGTGCCAGTGGTGGACAGGGTCGAGATACGCAGTATTTT

D gene: NA
clone size: once
V gene: TRBV27
J gene: TRBJ1-1
CDR3 protein: CASKIGTGLLNTEAFF
CDR3 DNA: TGTGCCAGCAAGATTGGAACAGGGCTGTTGAACACTGAAGCTTTCTTT

D gene: NA
clone size: NA
V gene: TRBV23-1
J gene: TRBJ1-2
CDR3 protein: CASSQSRDDYGYTF
CDR3 DNA: TGCGCCAGCAGTCAATCGAGAGACGACTATGGCTACACCTTC

D gene: NA
clone size: NA
V gene: TRBV18
J gene: TRBJ2-7
CDR3 protein: CASSPIESGEQYF
CDR3 DNA: TGTGCCAGCTCACCAATCGAGTCGGGCGAGCAGTACTTC

D gene: TRBD2
clone size: NA
V gene: TRBV18
J gene: TRBJ2-5
CDR3 protein: CASSPSGGQETQYF
CDR3 DNA: TGTGCCAGCTCACCTAGCGGGGGCCAAGAGACCCAGTACTTC

D gene: TRBD2
clone size: NA
V gene: TRBV19
J gene: TRBJ2-3
CDR3 protein: CASSHSYASGLTDTQYF
CDR3 DNA: TGTGCCAGTAGTCACTCCTATGCTAGCGGCCTCACAGATACGCAGTATTTT

D gene: NA
clone size: NA
V gene: TRBV19
J gene: TRBJ1-3
CDR3 protein: CASSIQVLSGNTIYF
CDR3 DNA: TGTGCCAGTAGTATACAGGTCCTCTCTGGAAACACCATATATTTT

D gene: NA
clone size: NA
V gene: TRBV2
J gene: TRBJ1-1
CDR3 protein: CASSLDPNTEAFF
CDR3 DNA: TGTGCCAGCAGCCTCGACCCGAACACTGAAGCTTTCTTT

D gene: NA
clone size: NA
V gene: TRBV2
J gene: TRBJ1-5
CDR3 protein: CASSEAWRGGFQPQHF
CDR3 DNA: TGTGCCAGCAGTGAAGCTTGGAGGGGGGGTTTTCAGCCCCAGCATTTT

D gene: NA
clone size: NA
V gene: TRBV27
J gene: TRBJ2-4
CDR3 protein: CASSPIFPQTGHDKNIQYF
CDR3 DNA: TGTGCCAGCAGTCCTATATTTCCTCAAACAGGGCATGACAAAAACATTCAGTACTTC

D gene: NA
clone size: NA
V gene: TRBV6-1
J gene: TRBJ2-2
CDR3 protein: CASSPTGINTGELFF
CDR3 DNA: TGTGCCAGCAGTCCAACAGGGATCAACACCGGGGAGCTGTTTTTT